What follows are 30 T cell receptor beta chains derived from one specimen sequenced in a study of blood T cell repertoires in COVID-19. Only in-frame clones appear in the TCRdb table, and some are missing; sequencing was by immunoSEQ multiplex PCR. The table lists 100,000 to 110,000 clones, roughly 85% of them singletons, with approximately 30% in the top ten. The sequencing input was peripheral blood. The source of these receptors is a man aged 65-85 years with active or convalescent COVID-19.

This CDR3 is CASSVTGDSGNTIYF. The CDR3 DNA is TGTGCCAGCAGCGTCACAGGGGACTCTGGAAACACCATATATTTT. This chain joins TRBV9 and TRBJ1-3; TRBD1 agrees at 7 bases. CDR3 size: 15 residues. V lost 2 bases to trimming and J lost 0 bases; unmatched junction nucleotides: 2. Germline V lookup: CDR1 SGDLS, CDR2 YYNGEE. The entire variable domain, with the rest obtained from reference TRBV9 and TRBJ1-3, is as follows: DSGVTQTPKHLITATGQRVTLRCSPRSGDLSVYWYQQSLDQGLQFLIQYYNGEERAKGNILERFSAQQFPDLHSELNLSSLELGDSALYFCASSVTGDSGNTIYFGEGSWLTVV.

This clone was detected a few times. The rearrangement uses TRBV5-4 and TRBJ2-7, with TRBD2 as a possible D gene (6 bases). There are 13 residues in the CDR3. The germline V gene encodes CDR1 SGHNT and CDR2 YYREEE (reference sequence). Trimming took 1 base from V and 3 from J, leaving 8 bases between them. The CDR3 DNA reads as TGTGCCAGCAGCTTGATTAGCGGCTACGAGCAGTACTTC. Its protein product is CASSLISGYEQYF. Based on the CDR3 plus reference TRBV5-4 and TRBJ2-7, the full variable domain is ETGVTQSPTHLIKTRGQQVTLRCSSQSGHNTVSWYQQALGQGPQFIFQYYREEENGRGNFPPRFSGLQFPNYSSELNVNALELDDSALYLCASSLISGYEQYFGPGTRLTVT.

V gene TRBV2 combines with J gene TRBJ1-6, with D uncertain. V shed 3 bases and J shed 7 bases, with 7 bases lying between them. Per the germline V gene, CDR1 is SNHLY and CDR2 is FYNNEI. CDR3 length: 13 amino acids. CDR3 sequence (DNA): TGTGCCAGCAGTGAGGAGAGCAATTCACCCCTCCACTTT. It encodes CASSEESNSPLHF. The full variable domain, with the rest looked up from reference TRBV2 and TRBJ1-6, is EPEVTQTPSHQVTQMGQEVILRCVPISNHLYFYWYRQILGQKVEFLVSFYNNEISEKSEIFDDQFSVERPDGSNFTLKIRSTKLEDSAMYFCASSEESNSPLHFGNGTRLTVT.

J is TRBJ1-1 and V is TRBV4-2; perhaps TRBD1 as D (6 bases). CDR1 is LGHNA, CDR2 YNFKEQ, per germline. This CDR3 has 18 residues. V was trimmed by 1 base and J by 0 bases, leaving 18 bases between them. The CDR3 nucleotides are TGTGCCAGCAGCCAAGCCCTGAGGCGGGGGGCGATGAACACTGAAGCTTTCTTT. It codes for CASSQALRRGAMNTEAFF.

The chain carries TRBV4-3 and TRBJ2-2; D is unclear. V was clipped by 3 bases and J by 0 bases, with 14 bases between them. The CDR3 totals 17 residues. CDR1 and CDR2 (germline): LGHNA, YSLEER. CDR3 residues: CASSHSVEEANTGELFF. Here the CDR3 DNA reads TGCGCCAGCAGCCACAGTGTAGAGGAAGCGAACACCGGGGAGCTGTTTTTT.

The chain couples TRBV3-1 (or the pseudogene TRBV3-2) to TRBJ2-7, with 12 nucleotides matching TRBD1. The CDR3 loop spans 14 amino acids. Germline V gives CDR1 LGHDT, CDR2 YNNKEL (reference sequence). Trimming took 3 bases from V and 7 from J; bases not matched to a gene: 4. CDR3 nucleotide sequence: TGTGCCAGCAGCCAGGGACAGGGGGCAGGGGAGCAGTACTTC. Amino acids: CASSQGQGAGEQYF.

The V call is TRBV19, the J call TRBJ1-2, with 9 bases aligning to TRBD1. The CDR3 runs to 17 residues. From germline, CDR1 is LNHDA and CDR2 SQIVND (reference sequence). V was pared by 3 bases and J by 0 bases, with 8 bases of the junction left unmatched. CDR3 in DNA: TGTGCCAGTAGTATGTGGACAGGGGTTTCCACTAACTATGGCTACACCTTC. Its translation is CASSMWTGVSTNYGYTF.

V gene TRBV10-3 combines with J gene TRBJ1-5; the D is unclear. CDR1 ENHRY and CDR2 SYGVKD come from the germline V gene. The CDR3 length is 13 residues. The ends were cut back, 7 bases at V and 6 bases at J, with 13 bases in the middle. The CDR3 nucleotides are TGTGCCATCACCGAGGATCTTCTTCAGCCCCAGCATTTT. Translation gives CAITEDLLQPQHF.

Only one count was recorded for this clone. This chain connects TRBV7-2 to TRBJ1-6; D remains ambiguous. V was cut by 0 bases and J by 8 bases, with 14 bases left in between. This CDR3 is built from 16 residues. Germline V CDR1 and CDR2: SGHTA, FQGNSA. CDR3: CASSLALLRRDSPLHF. The CDR3 DNA reads as TGTGCCAGCAGCTTAGCACTTCTGAGGAGAGATTCACCCCTCCACTTT.

This rearrangement joins TRBV18 to TRBJ1-1; D is undetermined. This CDR3 contains 15 residues. The V gene lost 1 base and the J gene lost 0 bases, with 9 bases spanning the gap. Germline V gives CDR1 KGHSH, CDR2 LQKENI. CDR3 sequence: CASSPLVQLNTEAFF. Written as DNA, the CDR3 is TGTGCCAGCTCACCACTCGTACAGTTGAACACTGAAGCTTTCTTT.

The chain uses TRBV24-1 and TRBJ2-5, with a weak D call TRBD1 (9 bases). Germline values: CDR1 KGHDR, CDR2 SFDVKD. The V end lost 12 bases, the J end lost 5 bases, and 27 bases lay between the germline ends. CDR3 size: 16 residues. The CDR3 sequence: CASPGGAGTGKETQYF. The DNA of the CDR3 is TGTGCCTCTCCGGGAGGGGCCGGGACAGGGAAGGAGACCCAGTACTTC.

This clone was detected only once. The J gene is TRBJ2-2, the V gene TRBV6-2 or TRBV6-3, with D possibly being TRBD1 (6 bases). The CDR3 is 14 residues long. Germline V gives CDR1 MNHEY, CDR2 SVGEGT. V lost 6 bases, J lost 7 bases, and 15 bases lay in between. CDR3 in DNA: TGTGCCAGCAGCGCTTTGAGGGGGAACGGGGAGCTGTTTTTT. This codes for CASSALRGNGELFF.

This chain links TRBV4-3 with TRBJ1-5, with D unresolved. Germline assignment: CDR1 LGHNA and CDR2 YSLEER. The V and J ends lost 2 bases and 9 bases respectively, with 17 bases between them. This CDR3 comprises 15 residues. The chain's CDR3 is CASSQTTALRGPQHF. CDR3 in DNA: TGCGCCAGCAGCCAAACGACGGCGCTCCGGGGGCCCCAGCATTTT.

V and J are TRBV11-2 and TRBJ2-3, with D perhaps matching TRBD2 (6 bases). CDR3 length: 13 amino acids. Germline V gene data show CDR1 as SGHAT and CDR2 as FQNNGV. The V gene lost 1 base and the J gene lost 4 bases, with 6 bases spanning the gap. CDR3 region: CASSLAGADTQYF. CDR3 DNA: TGTGCCAGCAGCTTAGCGGGGGCAGATACGCAGTATTTT.

This sequence joins TRBV4-2 and TRBJ2-3, with TRBD2 identical over 12 bases. Germline V gene sequence: CDR1 LGHNA, CDR2 YNFKEQ. The V and J ends lost 4 bases and 3 bases, in that order; junction bases with no gene match: 5. The CDR3 has 16 amino acids. CDR3 sequence reads: CASSPAGTSGTDTQYF. In DNA, the CDR3 is TGTGCCAGCAGCCCGGCCGGGACTAGCGGGACAGATACGCAGTATTTT.

The chain links TRBV5-1 to TRBJ2-1; 8 bases agree with TRBD2. With 0 bases clipped from V and 4 bases from J, the junction kept 3 bases outside the gene matches. This CDR3 contains 15 residues. Germline CDR1 and CDR2: SGHRS and YFSETQ. The CDR3 here is CASSLEGLGYNEQFF. The DNA of the CDR3 is TGCGCCAGCAGCTTGGAGGGACTAGGATACAATGAGCAGTTCTTC.

The chain uses TRBV24-1 and TRBJ1-2; TRBD1 agrees at 9 bases. This CDR3 comprises 15 residues. CDR1 KGHDR and CDR2 SFDVKD come from the germline V gene. J was trimmed by 8 bases and V by 5 bases; bases with no gene match: 11. The CDR3: CATSAPETGGEGYTF. DNA for the CDR3: TGTGCCACCAGTGCCCCGGAGACAGGGGGAGAAGGCTACACCTTC.

The gene calls are TRBV7-8 and TRBJ1-2; weak D call: TRBD1 (6 bases). The CDR3 is 16 residues long. V lost 1 base to trimming and J lost 1 base, with 13 bases between them. Germline CDR1 SGHVS, CDR2 FQNEAQ. CDR3 residues: CASSLGTGTYNYGYTF. In DNA form, the CDR3 reads TGTGCCAGCAGCTTAGGTACAGGGACCTATAACTATGGCTACACCTTC. The whole variable domain, remainder taken from reference TRBV7-8 and TRBJ1-2, is GAGVSQSPRYKVAKRGQDVALRCDPISGHVSLFWYQQALGQGPEFLTYFQNEAQLDKSGLPSDRFFAERPEGSVSTLKIQRTQQEDSAVYLCASSLGTGTYNYGYTFGSGTRLTVV.

The chain combines TRBV6-5 with TRBJ1-6, with 9 bases identical to TRBD1. The CDR3 has 15 amino acids. Losses at the gene ends were 4 bases for V and 7 bases for J; bases not matched to a gene: 5. The germline gives CDR1 MNHEY, CDR2 SVGAGI. The CDR3 nucleotides are TGTGCCAGCAGTTGGACAGGGGATGGGAATTCACCCCTCCACTTT. Encoded protein: CASSWTGDGNSPLHF.

CDR3 loop: CASSQLQGEAFF. The CDR3 DNA is TGTGCCAGCAGCCAGTTACAGGGAGAAGCTTTCTTT. This chain uses TRBV3-1 (or the pseudogene TRBV3-2) with TRBJ1-1, with D possibly being TRBD1 (6 bases). Germline loops: CDR1 LGHDT, CDR2 YNNKEL (reference sequence). This CDR3 spans 12 amino acids. Trimming removed 3 bases at V and 8 bases at J, with 10 bases between.

V usage is TRBV25-1 and J usage is TRBJ1-1; TRBD1 matches 11 bases. V lost 6 bases, J lost 5 bases, and 8 bases stayed unmatched. The V gene's germline CDR1 is MGHDK and CDR2 SYGVNS. This CDR3 is 15 amino acids long. The CDR3 protein is CASRGQGAQGTEAFF. As DNA, the CDR3 is TGTGCCAGCAGAGGACAGGGGGCGCAGGGTACTGAAGCTTTCTTT.

The chain couples TRBV6-5 to TRBJ1-1; perhaps TRBD1 as D (5 bases). CDR1 is MNHEY and CDR2 is SVGAGI in the germline V gene. This CDR3 comprises 13 residues. V lost 2 bases and J 1 base, leaving 5 bases between the germline ends. The CDR3, as DNA: TGTGCCAGCAGTTACACAGGGAACACTGAAGCTTTCTTT. Amino acid sequence: CASSYTGNTEAFF.

This chain connects TRBV2 to TRBJ2-2; no reliable D call. The V and J ends lost 4 bases and 1 base respectively, with 7 bases between them. This CDR3 comprises 14 residues. Germline V gene data show CDR1 as SNHLY and CDR2 as FYNNEI. The CDR3 here is CASSAYMNTGELFF. CDR3 nucleotides: TGTGCCAGCAGTGCCTATATGAACACCGGGGAGCTGTTTTTT.

V usage is TRBV18 and J usage is TRBJ2-7; 8 bases fit TRBD1. Germline lookup yields CDR1 KGHSH and CDR2 LQKENI. Trimming removed 3 bases from V and 6 bases from J; junction bases left unmatched: 4. The CDR3 extends over 13 amino acids. The CDR3 protein is CASSPKQGAEQYF. For the CDR3, the DNA is TGTGCCAGCTCACCGAAGCAGGGGGCCGAGCAGTACTTC.

J is TRBJ2-5 and V is TRBV7-3; maybe TRBD2 (6 bases). Germline CDR1 SGHTA, CDR2 FQGTGA. Trimming left V 5 bases short and J 1 base short, with 14 bases between. The CDR3 totals 15 residues. For the CDR3, the DNA is TGTGCCAGCAGCCCAACCGGGACTCCCCAAGAGACCCAGTACTTC. Its protein product is CASSPTGTPQETQYF. The full variable domain, rest sourced from reference TRBV7-3 and TRBJ2-5, is GAGVSQTPSNKVTEKGKYVELRCDPISGHTALYWYRQSLGQGPEFLIYFQGTGAADDSGLPNDRFFAVRPEGSVSTLKIQRTERGDSAVYLCASSPTGTPQETQYFGPGTRLLVL.

The V and J genes are TRBV10-3 and TRBJ1-5, with 10 bases aligning to TRBD1. This CDR3 has 14 amino acids. V shed 4 bases and J 4 bases; nucleotides not matched to a gene: 1. Germline CDR1 ENHRY, CDR2 SYGVKD. DNA of the CDR3: TGTGCCATCAGTGGGGACAGGGGAAATCAGCCCCAGCATTTT. Its translation: CAISGDRGNQPQHF.

V is TRBV27 and J is TRBJ2-6; D not certain. Germline loops: CDR1 MNHEY, CDR2 SMNVEV (reference sequence). Trimming removed 2 bases at V and 0 bases at J, with 5 bases between. The CDR3 has 15 amino acids. The CDR3 reads CASSLHGSGANVLTF. For the CDR3, the DNA is TGTGCCAGCAGTTTACACGGCTCTGGGGCCAACGTCCTGACTTTC.

Written as DNA, the CDR3 is TGTGCCAGCAGTTTATCTAGCTTTGAGACCCAGTACTTC. Amino acid sequence: CASSLSSFETQYF. The genes are TRBV27 and TRBJ2-5; D gene unclear. Between the trimmed V and J ends, which lost 0 bases and 5 bases, there was a span of 7 bases. The CDR3 is made up of 13 amino acids. CDR1 and CDR2 (germline): MNHEY, SMNVEV (reference sequence).

The chain combines TRBV24-1 with TRBJ2-3; 8 bases line up with TRBD2. This CDR3 comprises 18 residues. The V and J ends lost 4 bases and 5 bases, in that order; junction bases with no gene match: 16. Germline values: CDR1 KGHDR, CDR2 SFDVKD. This CDR3 is CATSDPSGGERELDTQYF. In nucleotides, the CDR3 is TGTGCCACCAGTGACCCCTCTGGAGGGGAGCGGGAGTTAGATACGCAGTATTTT.

The rearrangement joins TRBV5-4 to TRBJ2-7; 9 bases align to TRBD2. After removal of 4 bases from V and 7 bases from J, the junction contained 9 bases not matched to a gene. The CDR3 contains 14 residues. From germline, CDR1 is SGHNT and CDR2 YYREEE (reference sequence). CDR3 protein: CASSPSGGLEEQYF. In nucleotides, the CDR3 is TGTGCCAGCAGCCCGAGCGGGGGGCTGGAAGAGCAGTACTTC.